Below are 27 T cell receptor beta chains sequenced from a single sample in a study of blood T cell repertoires in COVID-19. Profiling relied on immunoSEQ multiplex PCR, and the TCRdb table lists in-frame clones only, not all of them. The sample contains under 200,000 clones, 75% to 85% of which appear only once. The sample taken for sequencing was peripheral blood. The source is a middle-aged woman with COVID-19, enrolled during active disease.

The J gene is TRBJ2-7, the V gene TRBV6-5; the D gene is possibly TRBD2 (6 bases). The CDR3 runs 14 residues. Per germline, CDR1 MNHEY and CDR2 SVGAGI. Trimming cost V 6 bases and J 7 bases, with 19 bases left between them. The CDR3 DNA sequence: TGTGCCAGCAGGCGAAATAGGGACGCGGGGGAGCAGTACTTC. Protein: CASRRNRDAGEQYF.

The chain is built from TRBV7-2 and TRBJ1-1, with D unresolved. Germline V CDR1 and CDR2: SGHTA, FQGNSA. The CDR3 covers 13 residues. V dropped 2 bases and J dropped 7 bases, with 11 bases sitting between them. Written as DNA, the CDR3 is TGTGCCAGCAGCTTAAACTACGCCTTTGAAGCTTTCTTT. This translates into CASSLNYAFEAFF.

This chain uses TRBV5-6 with TRBJ1-1; perhaps TRBD1 as D (6 bases). This CDR3 comprises 13 residues. Germline loops: CDR1 SGHDT, CDR2 YYEEEE. V lost 5 bases and J lost 11, with 19 bases in between. CDR3 loop: CASRPMLGAGAFF. CDR3 sequence (DNA): TGTGCCAGCAGGCCCATGCTGGGGGCAGGCGCTTTCTTT.

The chain joins TRBV7-3 to TRBJ1-1, with 10 bases identical to TRBD1. This CDR3 is built from 15 residues. The V segment lost 5 bases and the J segment 4 bases; nucleotides outside the gene matches: 7. CDR1 and CDR2 (germline): SGHTA, FQGTGA. This chain's CDR3 is CASSPQGQGSTEAFF. CDR3 sequence (DNA): TGTGCCAGCAGCCCCCAGGGACAGGGGAGCACTGAAGCTTTCTTT.

The chain recombines TRBV15 with TRBJ2-1; 9 nucleotides align to TRBD2. Germline loops: CDR1 LNHNV, CDR2 YYDKDF (reference sequence). This CDR3 spans 16 amino acids. V trimming: 3 bases; J trimming: 10 bases; junction bases outside the gene matches: 13. CDR3 protein: CATSRDSGLASWEQFF. CDR3 DNA sequence: TGTGCCACCAGCAGGGACTCCGGACTAGCGTCATGGGAGCAGTTCTTC.

V is TRBV21-1 and J is TRBJ1-2. TRBV21-1 is given as a pseudogene. The CDR3 extends over 20 amino acids. Here the CDR3 reads CASTIRREIRVGHRGYGYTF. CDR3 coding DNA: TGTGCCAGCACGATAAGGCGGGAAATAAGGGTAGGGCATCGGGGCTATGGCTACACCTTC.

This clone showed up just once. The chain carries TRBV5-1 and TRBJ2-7, with D possibly matching TRBD2 (5 bases). The germline CDR1 and CDR2 sequences are SGHRS and YFSETQ. V dropped 5 bases and J dropped 2 bases, with 14 bases sitting between them. The CDR3 loop spans 14 amino acids. This CDR3 reads CASRGSPTTYEQYF. CDR3 bases: TGCGCCAGCAGGGGGAGCCCAACTACCTACGAGCAGTACTTC.

This chain connects TRBV30 to TRBJ1-6; no definite D call. The length of the CDR3 is 14 residues. Trimming shortened V by 4 bases and J by 5 bases, and 12 bases separated the two germline ends. The germline gives CDR1 GTSNPN, CDR2 SVGIG (reference sequence). The CDR3 sequence: CAWNLKSDNSPLHF. In nucleotides, the CDR3 is TGTGCCTGGAATCTGAAGAGCGATAATTCACCCCTCCACTTT.

The chain has TRBV10-3 and TRBJ1-5; no clear D gene. The V end lost 5 bases, the J end lost 0 bases, and 11 bases lay between the germline ends. Germline V gene sequence: CDR1 ENHRY, CDR2 SYGVKD. The CDR3 extends over 15 amino acids. CDR3 sequence: CAISRELYSNQPQHF. As DNA, the CDR3 is TGTGCCATCAGTAGGGAGTTATATAGCAATCAGCCCCAGCATTTT.

V and J are TRBV25-1 and TRBJ1-4, with a tentative D call TRBD1 (5 bases). V lost 5 bases, J lost 3 bases, and 13 bases lay in between. The length of the CDR3 is 15 residues. From germline, CDR1 is MGHDK and CDR2 SYGVNS. The CDR3 sequence is CASSTQGSANEKLFF. CDR3 nucleotides: TGTGCCAGCAGTACGCAGGGATCGGCTAATGAAAAACTGTTTTTT.

The table lists this clone with a few counts. The J gene is TRBJ1-1, the V gene TRBV4-2; D is unclear. V shed 0 bases and J shed 4 bases, with 12 bases lying between them. CDR1 is LGHNA and CDR2 is YNFKEQ in the germline V gene. The CDR3 is made up of 15 amino acids. The CDR3 DNA follows: TGTGCCAGCAGCCAAGAAACAGTGGGGAGCACTGAAGCTTTCTTT. It specifies CASSQETVGSTEAFF.

This clone was counted once. The J gene is TRBJ1-6, the V gene TRBV2, with D tentatively TRBD1 (6 bases). The CDR3 has 13 amino acids. Deletions cut 4 bases from V and 7 bases from J, with 8 bases between. Germline CDR1 is SNHLY and CDR2 is FYNNEI. For the CDR3, the DNA is TGTGCCAGCAGTGGACAGGTCAATTCACCCCTCCACTTT. Its protein is CASSGQVNSPLHF.

The V and J genes are TRBV11-3 and TRBJ2-7; TRBD1 agrees at 8 bases. V shed 5 bases, J shed 3 bases, and the junction held 9 bases outside the gene matches. This CDR3 region has 15 residues. The germline V gene has CDR1 SGHNT and CDR2 YENEEA. The CDR3 spells CASSRGTGILYEQYF. The CDR3 nucleotides read TGTGCCAGCAGCCGTGGGACAGGTATCCTCTACGAGCAGTACTTC.

The chain has TRBV19 and TRBJ1-1, with D possibly matching TRBD1 (5 bases). CDR3 size: 14 residues. V lost 7 bases to trimming and J lost 0 bases, with 12 bases between them. Germline V gives CDR1 LNHDA, CDR2 SQIVND (reference sequence). Here the CDR3 reads CASTLGGLNTEAFF. The CDR3, as DNA: TGTGCCAGTACTCTCGGGGGGTTGAACACTGAAGCTTTCTTT. Complete variable domain (other parts from reference TRBV19 and TRBJ1-1): DGGITQSPKYLFRKEGQNVTLSCEQNLNHDAMYWYRQDPGQGLRLIYYSQIVNDFQKGDIAEGYSVSREKKESFPLTVTSAQKNPTAFYLCASTLGGLNTEAFFGQGTRLTVV.

The CDR3 DNA reads TGTGCCAGCAGGGGGACAGGGGGCTTAGATTCACCCCTCCACTTT. Protein: CASRGTGGLDSPLHF. The chain recombines TRBV3-1 (or the pseudogene TRBV3-2) with TRBJ1-6, with 12 bases that match TRBD1. The CDR3 has 15 residues. The germline gives CDR1 LGHDT, CDR2 YNNKEL (reference sequence). V shed 6 bases, J shed 8 bases, and the junction held 5 bases outside the gene matches.

This CDR3 reads CATSSGASFNEQFF. The CDR3, as DNA: TGTGCCACCAGCAGCGGCGCTAGCTTCAATGAGCAGTTCTTC. This chain uses TRBV15 with TRBJ2-1, with D perhaps matching TRBD2 (5 bases). The V end was cut by 3 bases, the J end by 6 bases, with 12 bases between. Germline V CDR1 and CDR2: LNHNV, YYDKDF (reference sequence). The CDR3 runs to 14 residues.

The rearrangement joins TRBV12-3 or TRBV12-4 to TRBJ1-2; 10 positions agree with TRBD1. This CDR3 contains 13 residues. V was pared by 8 bases and J by 3 bases, with 3 bases of the junction left unmatched. The CDR3 region has the DNA TGTGCCAGCTGGACAGGGGGAGACTATGGCTACACCTTC. It is translated as CASWTGGDYGYTF.

The rearrangement joins TRBV4-2 to TRBJ2-5; perhaps TRBD2 as D (6 bases). The V gene lost 1 base and the J gene lost 4 bases, with 16 bases spanning the gap. This CDR3 is built from 16 residues. Per germline, CDR1 LGHNA and CDR2 YNFKEQ. CDR3 DNA: TGTGCCAGCAGCCAAGGTTACGGGGGAAGAGGAGAGACCCAGTACTTC. It is translated as CASSQGYGGRGETQYF.

V gene TRBV24-1 combines with J gene TRBJ2-3; 9 bases are shared with TRBD2. The CDR3 has 18 residues. CDR1 KGHDR and CDR2 SFDVKD come from the germline V gene. J was trimmed by 0 bases and V by 2 bases; bases with no gene match: 8. DNA of the CDR3: TGTGCCACCAGTGATTCGAAGCTAGCGGGGACTAGCACAGATACGCAGTATTTT. Translation: CATSDSKLAGTSTDTQYF.

The chain joins TRBV6-5 to TRBJ1-6; 9 bases are shared with TRBD1. The CDR3 has 14 amino acids. After removal of 6 bases from V and 7 bases from J, the junction contained 4 bases not matched to a gene. The germline V gene has CDR1 MNHEY and CDR2 SVGAGI. The CDR3 loop reads CASRATGGNSPLHF. Written as DNA, the CDR3 is TGTGCCAGCAGGGCGACAGGGGGAAATTCACCCCTCCACTTT.

This clone came up a few times. The chain combines TRBV15 with TRBJ1-4, with 8 nucleotides matching TRBD1. Looked up from germline, CDR1 is LNHNV and CDR2 is YYDKDF (reference sequence). J gave up 8 bases and V 6 bases, and 14 bases lay outside the gene matches. The CDR3 extends over 16 amino acids. CDR3 protein: CATRPYTGGGGEKLFF. Written as DNA, the CDR3 is TGTGCCACCAGACCTTACACAGGGGGTGGGGGAGAAAAACTGTTTTTT.

J is TRBJ2-3 and V is TRBV7-8, with 7 positions matching TRBD2. With 5 bases clipped from V and 12 bases from J, the junction kept 8 bases outside the gene matches. This CDR3 comprises 12 residues. Germline lookup yields CDR1 SGHVS and CDR2 FQNEAQ. CDR3 sequence: CASSKNRGEQYF. Written as DNA, the CDR3 is TGTGCCAGCAGCAAGAACCGGGGGGAACAGTATTTT.

The rearrangement joins TRBV7-9 to TRBJ2-5, with 8 bases matching TRBD1. From germline, CDR1 is SEHNR and CDR2 FQNEAQ (reference sequence). Trimming removed 2 bases from V and 10 bases from J; junction bases left unmatched: 9. The CDR3 spans 14 residues. The CDR3 sequence is CASSLSDRGLDQYF. CDR3 DNA sequence: TGTGCCAGCAGCTTAAGCGACAGGGGCTTAGACCAGTACTTC.

The chain combines TRBV6-5 with TRBJ2-5, with D maybe TRBD2 (7 bases). The CDR3 is 13 amino acids. The germline gives CDR1 MNHEY, CDR2 SVGAGI. Trimming took off 7 bases at V and 10 bases at J, with 19 bases between the two ends. The CDR3 region is CASTLVPGGLQYF. CDR3 bases: TGTGCCAGCACCCTTGTTCCCGGGGGGCTCCAGTACTTC.

J is TRBJ1-6 and V is TRBV5-4; 8 bases align to TRBD1. The germline V gene has CDR1 SGHNT and CDR2 YYREEE (reference sequence). This CDR3 region has 15 residues. Trimming at V came to 4 bases and at J to 5 bases, leaving 5 bases not matched to a gene. Here the CDR3 DNA reads TGTGCCAGCAGCCCCACAGGGGGTAATAATTCACCCCTCCACTTT. Residues: CASSPTGGNNSPLHF.

The gene calls are TRBV7-2 and TRBJ2-4; 8 nucleotides align to TRBD2. Losses at the gene ends were 5 bases for V and 7 bases for J; bases not matched to a gene: 13. The V gene's germline CDR1 is SGHTA and CDR2 FQGNSA. The CDR3 has 16 amino acids. The DNA for the CDR3 is TGTGCCAGCAGCCCTTTTAGCGGGATGAGGGGGAACATTCAGTACTTC. Its translation is CASSPFSGMRGNIQYF.

The chain is built from TRBV7-8 and TRBJ2-3, with D possibly matching TRBD2 (6 bases). The ends were cut back, 0 bases at V and 4 bases at J, with 14 bases in the middle. The CDR3 is made up of 16 amino acids. Looked up from germline, CDR1 is SGHVS and CDR2 is FQNEAQ. As DNA, the CDR3 is TGTGCCAGCAGCTTAGCGGAGTCCGGGGGTTCAGATACGCAGTATTTT. Residues: CASSLAESGGSDTQYF.